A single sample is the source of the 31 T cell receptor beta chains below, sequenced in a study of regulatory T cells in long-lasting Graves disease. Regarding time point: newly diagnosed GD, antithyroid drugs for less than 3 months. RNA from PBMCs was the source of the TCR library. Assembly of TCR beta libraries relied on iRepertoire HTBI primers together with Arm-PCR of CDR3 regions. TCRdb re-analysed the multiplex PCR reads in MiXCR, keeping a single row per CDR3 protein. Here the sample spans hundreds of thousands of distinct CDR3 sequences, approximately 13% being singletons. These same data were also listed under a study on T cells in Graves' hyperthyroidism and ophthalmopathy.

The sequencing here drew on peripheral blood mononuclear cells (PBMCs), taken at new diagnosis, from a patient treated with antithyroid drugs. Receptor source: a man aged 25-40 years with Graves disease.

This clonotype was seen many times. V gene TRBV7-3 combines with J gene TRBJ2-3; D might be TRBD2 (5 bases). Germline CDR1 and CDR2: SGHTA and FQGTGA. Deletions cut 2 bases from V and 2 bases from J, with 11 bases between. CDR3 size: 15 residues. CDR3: CASSLDGGATDTQYF. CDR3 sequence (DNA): TGTGCCAGCAGCTTAGATGGAGGAGCCACAGATACGCAGTATTTT.

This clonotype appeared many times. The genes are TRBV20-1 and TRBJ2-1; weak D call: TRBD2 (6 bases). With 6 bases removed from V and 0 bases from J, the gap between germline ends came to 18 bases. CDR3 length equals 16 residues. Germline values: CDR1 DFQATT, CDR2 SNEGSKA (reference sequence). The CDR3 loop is CSALPGLASSYNEQFF. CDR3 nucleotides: TGCAGTGCCCTGCCGGGACTGGCAAGCTCCTACAATGAGCAGTTCTTC.

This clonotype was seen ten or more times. CDR3 residues: CASWGGLVVEGNEQFF. CDR3 sequence (DNA): TGTGCCAGCTGGGGGGGACTAGTCGTTGAAGGCAATGAGCAGTTCTTC. The chain employs TRBV6-1 and TRBJ2-1, with 8 bases fitting TRBD2. The CDR3 extends over 16 amino acids. Looked up from germline, CDR1 is MNHNS and CDR2 is SASEGT. Losses at the gene ends were 8 bases for V and 6 bases for J; bases not matched to a gene: 15.

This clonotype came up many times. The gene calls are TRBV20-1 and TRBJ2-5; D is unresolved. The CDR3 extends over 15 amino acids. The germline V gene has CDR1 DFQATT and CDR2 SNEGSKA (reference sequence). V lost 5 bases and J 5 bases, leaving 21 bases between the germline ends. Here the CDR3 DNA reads TGCAGTGCTTCCTTCCCCGGGCCCCTGGGGGAGACCCAGTACTTC. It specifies CSASFPGPLGETQYF.

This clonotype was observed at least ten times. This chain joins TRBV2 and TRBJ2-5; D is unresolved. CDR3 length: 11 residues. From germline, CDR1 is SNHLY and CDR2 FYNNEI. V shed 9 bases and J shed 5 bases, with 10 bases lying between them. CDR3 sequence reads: CASPTLETQYF. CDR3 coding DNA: TGTGCCAGTCCTACTTTGGAGACCCAGTACTTC.

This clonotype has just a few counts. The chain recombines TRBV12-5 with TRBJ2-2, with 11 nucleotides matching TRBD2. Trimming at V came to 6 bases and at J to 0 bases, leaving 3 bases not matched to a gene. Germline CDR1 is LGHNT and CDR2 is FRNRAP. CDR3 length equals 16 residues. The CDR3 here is CASGPSGRTNTGELFF. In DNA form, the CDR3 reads TGTGCTAGTGGACCTAGCGGGAGGACGAACACCGGGGAGCTGTTTTTT.

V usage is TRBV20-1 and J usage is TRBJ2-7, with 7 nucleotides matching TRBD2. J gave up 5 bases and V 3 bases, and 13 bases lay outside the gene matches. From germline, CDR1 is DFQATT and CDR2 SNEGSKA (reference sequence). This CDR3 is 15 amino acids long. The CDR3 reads CSARKGLTGRDEQYF. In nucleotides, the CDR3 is TGCAGTGCTAGGAAGGGACTAACGGGACGGGACGAGCAGTACTTC.

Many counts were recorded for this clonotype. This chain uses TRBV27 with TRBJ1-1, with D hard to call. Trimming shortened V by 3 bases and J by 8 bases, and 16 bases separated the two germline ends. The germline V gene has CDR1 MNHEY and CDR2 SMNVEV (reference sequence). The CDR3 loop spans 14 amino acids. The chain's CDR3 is CASSLSETYGEAFF. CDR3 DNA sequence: TGTGCCAGCAGTTTGTCAGAGACCTATGGGGAAGCTTTCTTT.

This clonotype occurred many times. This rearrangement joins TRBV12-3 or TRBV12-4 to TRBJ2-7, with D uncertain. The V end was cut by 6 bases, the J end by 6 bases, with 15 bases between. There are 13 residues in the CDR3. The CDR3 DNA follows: TGTGCCAGCAGCCCAGATAGGGCAGCCGAGCAGTACTTC. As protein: CASSPDRAAEQYF.

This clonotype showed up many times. The CDR3 sequence is CASRGTGRRQPQHF. DNA of the CDR3: TGTGCCAGCAGGGGGACAGGCAGGCGTCAGCCCCAGCATTTT. The rearrangement uses TRBV27 and TRBJ1-5; 8 bases agree with TRBD1. The CDR3 consists of 14 residues. From germline, CDR1 is MNHEY and CDR2 SMNVEV (reference sequence). Losses at the gene ends were 6 bases for V and 6 bases for J; bases not matched to a gene: 7.

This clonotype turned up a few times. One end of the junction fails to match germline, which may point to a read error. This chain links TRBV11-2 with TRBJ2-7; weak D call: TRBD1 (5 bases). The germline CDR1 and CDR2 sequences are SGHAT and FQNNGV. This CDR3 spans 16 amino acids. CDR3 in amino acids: CAGSLGTGGWVYEQYF. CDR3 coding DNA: TGTGCCGGCAGCTTAGGAACAGGCGGTTGGGTCTACGAGCAGTACTTC.

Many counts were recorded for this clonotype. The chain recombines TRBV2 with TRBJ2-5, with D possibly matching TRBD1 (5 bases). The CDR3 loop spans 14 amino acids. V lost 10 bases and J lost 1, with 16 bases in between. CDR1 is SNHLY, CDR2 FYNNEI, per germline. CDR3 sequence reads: CANDKVGAQETQYF. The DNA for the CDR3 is TGTGCCAACGATAAGGTTGGGGCCCAAGAGACCCAGTACTTC.

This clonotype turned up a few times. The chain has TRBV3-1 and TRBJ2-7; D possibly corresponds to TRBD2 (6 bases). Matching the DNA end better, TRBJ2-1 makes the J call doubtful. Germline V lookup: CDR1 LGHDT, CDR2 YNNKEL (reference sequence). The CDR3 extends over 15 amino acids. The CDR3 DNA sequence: TGTGCCAGCAGCCAACGGGGGTCGGTGGGTAATGAGCAGTTCTTC. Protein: CASSQRGSVGNEQFF.

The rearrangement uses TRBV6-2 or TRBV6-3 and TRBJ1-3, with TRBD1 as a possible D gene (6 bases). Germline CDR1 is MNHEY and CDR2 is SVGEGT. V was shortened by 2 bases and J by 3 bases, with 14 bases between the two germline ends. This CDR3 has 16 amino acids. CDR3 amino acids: CASSYEWTVFGNTIYF. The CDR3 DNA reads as TGTGCCAGCAGTTACGAGTGGACAGTGTTTGGAAACACCATATATTTT.

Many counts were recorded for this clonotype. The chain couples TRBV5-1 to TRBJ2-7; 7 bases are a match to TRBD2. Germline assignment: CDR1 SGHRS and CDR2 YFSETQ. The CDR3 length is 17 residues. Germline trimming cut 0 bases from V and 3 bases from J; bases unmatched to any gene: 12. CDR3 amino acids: CASSLAGLAAPLYEQYF. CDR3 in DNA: TGCGCCAGCAGCTTGGCAGGGCTAGCGGCTCCCCTCTACGAGCAGTACTTC.

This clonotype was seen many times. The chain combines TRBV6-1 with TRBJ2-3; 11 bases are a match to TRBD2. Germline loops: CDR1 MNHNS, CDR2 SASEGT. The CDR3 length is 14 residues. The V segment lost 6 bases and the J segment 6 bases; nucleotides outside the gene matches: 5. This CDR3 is CASRTGLAVDTQYF. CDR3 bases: TGTGCCAGCAGAACGGGACTAGCGGTGGATACGCAGTATTTT.

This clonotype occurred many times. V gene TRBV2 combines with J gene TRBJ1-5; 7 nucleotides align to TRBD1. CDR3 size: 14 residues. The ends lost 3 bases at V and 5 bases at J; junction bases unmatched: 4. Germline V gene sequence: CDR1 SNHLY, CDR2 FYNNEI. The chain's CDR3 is CASSEGQTYQPQHF. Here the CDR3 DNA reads TGTGCCAGCAGTGAGGGACAGACGTATCAGCCCCAGCATTTT.

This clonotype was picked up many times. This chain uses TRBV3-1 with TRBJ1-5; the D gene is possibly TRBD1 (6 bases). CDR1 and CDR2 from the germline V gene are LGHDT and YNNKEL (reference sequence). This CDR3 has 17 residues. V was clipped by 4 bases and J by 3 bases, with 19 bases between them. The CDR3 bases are TGTGCCAGCAGCCCCTCGGGGGCCGGCGGTCCCAATCAGCCCCAGCATTTT. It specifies CASSPSGAGGPNQPQHF.

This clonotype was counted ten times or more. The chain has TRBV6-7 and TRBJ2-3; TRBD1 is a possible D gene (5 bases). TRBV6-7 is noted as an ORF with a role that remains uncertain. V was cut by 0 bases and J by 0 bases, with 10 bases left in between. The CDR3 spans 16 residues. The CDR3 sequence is CASSYSAGPSTDTQYF. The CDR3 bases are TGTGCCAGCAGTTACTCGGCAGGGCCGAGCACAGATACGCAGTATTTT.

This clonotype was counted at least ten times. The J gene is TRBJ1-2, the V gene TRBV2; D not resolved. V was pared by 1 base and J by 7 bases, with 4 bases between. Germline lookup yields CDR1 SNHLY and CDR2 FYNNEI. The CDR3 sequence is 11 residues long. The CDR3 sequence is CASSEEGGYTF. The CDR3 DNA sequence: TGTGCCAGCAGTGAAGAAGGTGGCTACACCTTC.

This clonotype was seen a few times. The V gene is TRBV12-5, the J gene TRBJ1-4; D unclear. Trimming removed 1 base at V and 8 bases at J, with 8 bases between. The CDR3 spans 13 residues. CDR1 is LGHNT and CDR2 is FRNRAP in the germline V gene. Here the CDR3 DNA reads TGTGCTAGTGGTTTGGGGCCTGCCGAAAAACTGTTTTTT. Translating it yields CASGLGPAEKLFF.

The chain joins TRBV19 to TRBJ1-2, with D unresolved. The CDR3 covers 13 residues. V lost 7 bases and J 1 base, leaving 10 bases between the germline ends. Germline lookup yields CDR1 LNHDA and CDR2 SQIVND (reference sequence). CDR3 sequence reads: CASNPSVNYGYTF. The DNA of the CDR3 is TGTGCCAGTAACCCCAGCGTTAACTATGGCTACACCTTC.

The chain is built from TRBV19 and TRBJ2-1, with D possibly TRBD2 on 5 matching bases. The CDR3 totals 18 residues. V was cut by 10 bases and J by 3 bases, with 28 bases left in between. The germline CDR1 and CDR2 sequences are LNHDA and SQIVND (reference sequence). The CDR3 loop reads CATYPTGRESQGYNEQFF. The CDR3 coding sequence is TGTGCCACCTACCCCACTGGGAGAGAGAGTCAAGGCTACAATGAGCAGTTCTTC.

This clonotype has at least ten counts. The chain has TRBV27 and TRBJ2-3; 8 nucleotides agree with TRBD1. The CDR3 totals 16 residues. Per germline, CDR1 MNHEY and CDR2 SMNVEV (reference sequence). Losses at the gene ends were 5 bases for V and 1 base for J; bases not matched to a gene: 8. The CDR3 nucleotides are TGTGCCAGCAGTCCGATAGACAGGGGAGGCACAGATACGCAGTATTTT. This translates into CASSPIDRGGTDTQYF.

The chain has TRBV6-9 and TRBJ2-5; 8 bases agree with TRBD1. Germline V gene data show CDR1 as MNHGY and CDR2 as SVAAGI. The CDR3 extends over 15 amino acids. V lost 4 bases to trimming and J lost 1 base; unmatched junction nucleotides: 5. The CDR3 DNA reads TGTGCCAGCAGTTCCAGTGGGACAGGCCAAGAGACCCAGTACTTC. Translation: CASSSSGTGQETQYF.

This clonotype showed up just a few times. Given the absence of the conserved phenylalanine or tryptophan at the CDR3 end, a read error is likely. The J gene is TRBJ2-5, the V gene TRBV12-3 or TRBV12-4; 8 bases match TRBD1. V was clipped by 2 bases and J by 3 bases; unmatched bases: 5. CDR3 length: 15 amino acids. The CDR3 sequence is CASSLFLDREETQYL. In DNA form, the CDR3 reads TGTGCCAGCAGTTTATTTCTGGACAGGGAAGAGACCCAGTACCTC.

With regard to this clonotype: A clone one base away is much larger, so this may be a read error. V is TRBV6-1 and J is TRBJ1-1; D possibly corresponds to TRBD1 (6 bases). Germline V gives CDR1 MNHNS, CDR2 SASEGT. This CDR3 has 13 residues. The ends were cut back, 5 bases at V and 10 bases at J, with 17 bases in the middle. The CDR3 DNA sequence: TGTGCCAGCAGTCACGAAGGCCTACAGGGAGCTTTCTTT. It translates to CASSHEGLQGAFF.

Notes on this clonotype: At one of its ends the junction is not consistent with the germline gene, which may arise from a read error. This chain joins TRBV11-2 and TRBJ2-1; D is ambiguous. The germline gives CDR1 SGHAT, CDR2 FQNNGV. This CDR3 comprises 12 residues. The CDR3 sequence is CASTPSHNEQFF. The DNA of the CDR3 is TGTGCCAGCACCCCCTCCCACAATGAGCAGTTCTTC.

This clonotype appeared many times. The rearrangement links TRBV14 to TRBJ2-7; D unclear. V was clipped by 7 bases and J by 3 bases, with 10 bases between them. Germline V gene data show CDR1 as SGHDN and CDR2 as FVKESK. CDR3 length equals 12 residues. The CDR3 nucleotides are TGTGCCAGCACCCAGAAACGCTACGAGCAGTACTTC. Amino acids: CASTQKRYEQYF. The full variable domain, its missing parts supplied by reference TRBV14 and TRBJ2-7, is EAGVTQFPSHSVIEKGQTVTLRCDPISGHDNLYWYRRVMGKEIKFLLHFVKESKQDESGMPNNRFLAERTGGTYSTLKVQPAELEDSGVYFCASTQKRYEQYFGPGTRLTVT.

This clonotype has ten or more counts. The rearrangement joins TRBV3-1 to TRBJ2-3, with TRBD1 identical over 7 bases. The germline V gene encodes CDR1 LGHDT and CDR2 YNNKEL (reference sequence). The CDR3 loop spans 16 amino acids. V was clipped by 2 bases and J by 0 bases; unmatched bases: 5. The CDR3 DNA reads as TGTGCCAGCAGCCAACAACCGGGACAGAGCACAGATACGCAGTATTTT. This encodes CASSQQPGQSTDTQYF.

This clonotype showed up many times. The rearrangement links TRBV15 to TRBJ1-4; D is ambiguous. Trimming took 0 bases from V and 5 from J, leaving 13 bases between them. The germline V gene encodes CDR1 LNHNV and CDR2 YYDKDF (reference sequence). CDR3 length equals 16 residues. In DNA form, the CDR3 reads TGTGCCACCAGCAGAGATCAATGGGGATCGAATGAAAAACTGTTTTTT. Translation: CATSRDQWGSNEKLFF.